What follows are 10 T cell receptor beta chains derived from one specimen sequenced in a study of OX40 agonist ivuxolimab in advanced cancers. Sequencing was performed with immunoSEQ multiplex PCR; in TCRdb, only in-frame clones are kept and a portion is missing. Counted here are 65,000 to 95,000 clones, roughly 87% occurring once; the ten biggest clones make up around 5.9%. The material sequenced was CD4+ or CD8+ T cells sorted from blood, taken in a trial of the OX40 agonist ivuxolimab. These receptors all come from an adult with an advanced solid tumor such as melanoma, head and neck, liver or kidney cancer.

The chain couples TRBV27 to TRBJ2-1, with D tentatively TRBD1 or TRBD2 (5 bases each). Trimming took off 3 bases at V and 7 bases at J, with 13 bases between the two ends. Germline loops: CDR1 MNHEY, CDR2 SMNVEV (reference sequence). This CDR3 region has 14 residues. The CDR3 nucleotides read TGTGCCAGCAGTTTGCCGGGGACCCTGAATGAGCAGTTCTTC. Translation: CASSLPGTLNEQFF.

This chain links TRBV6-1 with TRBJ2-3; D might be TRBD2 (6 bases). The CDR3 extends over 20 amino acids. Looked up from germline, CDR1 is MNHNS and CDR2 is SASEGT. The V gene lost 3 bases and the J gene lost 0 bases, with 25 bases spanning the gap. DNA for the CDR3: TGTGCCAGCAGTGAGAGTGGGGGGTTCAGTAGCAAAACTAGCACAGATACGCAGTATTTT. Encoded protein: CASSESGGFSSKTSTDTQYF.

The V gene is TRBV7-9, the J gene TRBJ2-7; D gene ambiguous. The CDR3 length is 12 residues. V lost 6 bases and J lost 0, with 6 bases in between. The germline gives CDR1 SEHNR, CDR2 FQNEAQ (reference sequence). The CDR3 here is CASSLSSYEQYF. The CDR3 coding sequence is TGTGCCAGCAGTTTAAGCTCCTACGAGCAGTACTTC.

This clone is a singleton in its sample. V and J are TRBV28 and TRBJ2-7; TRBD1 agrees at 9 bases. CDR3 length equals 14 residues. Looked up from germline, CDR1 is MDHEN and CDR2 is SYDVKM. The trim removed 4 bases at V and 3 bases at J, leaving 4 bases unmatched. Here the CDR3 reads CASSSPGQGYEQYF. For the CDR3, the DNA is TGTGCCAGCAGTTCGCCGGGACAGGGCTACGAGCAGTACTTC.

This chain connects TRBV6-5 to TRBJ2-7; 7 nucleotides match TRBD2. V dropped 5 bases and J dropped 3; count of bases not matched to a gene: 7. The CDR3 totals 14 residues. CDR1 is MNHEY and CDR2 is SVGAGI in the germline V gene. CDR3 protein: CASSGLAAIYEQYF. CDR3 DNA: TGTGCCAGCAGTGGCCTAGCGGCAATCTACGAGCAGTACTTC.

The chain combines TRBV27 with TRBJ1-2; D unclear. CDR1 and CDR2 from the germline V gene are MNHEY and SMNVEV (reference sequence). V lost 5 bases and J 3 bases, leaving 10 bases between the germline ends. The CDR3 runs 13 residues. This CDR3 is CASSGAQHYGYTF. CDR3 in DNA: TGTGCCAGCAGTGGCGCCCAACACTATGGCTACACCTTC.

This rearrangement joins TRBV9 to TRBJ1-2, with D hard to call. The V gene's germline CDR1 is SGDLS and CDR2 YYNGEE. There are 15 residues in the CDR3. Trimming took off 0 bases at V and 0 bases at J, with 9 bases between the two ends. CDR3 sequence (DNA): TGTGCCAGCAGCGTAGCCTGGGTTGCTAACTATGGCTACACCTTC. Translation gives CASSVAWVANYGYTF.

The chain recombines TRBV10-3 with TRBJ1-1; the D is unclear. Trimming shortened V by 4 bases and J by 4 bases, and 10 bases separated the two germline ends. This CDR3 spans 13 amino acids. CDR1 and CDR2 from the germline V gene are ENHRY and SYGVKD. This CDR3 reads CAISVKDATEAFF. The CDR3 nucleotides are TGTGCCATCAGTGTAAAGGATGCCACTGAAGCTTTCTTT.

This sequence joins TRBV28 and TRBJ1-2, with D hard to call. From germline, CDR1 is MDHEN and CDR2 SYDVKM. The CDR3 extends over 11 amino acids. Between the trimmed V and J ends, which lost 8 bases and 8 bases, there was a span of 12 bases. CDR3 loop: CASGHLGGYTF. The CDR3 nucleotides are TGTGCCAGCGGCCACCTGGGGGGCTACACCTTC.

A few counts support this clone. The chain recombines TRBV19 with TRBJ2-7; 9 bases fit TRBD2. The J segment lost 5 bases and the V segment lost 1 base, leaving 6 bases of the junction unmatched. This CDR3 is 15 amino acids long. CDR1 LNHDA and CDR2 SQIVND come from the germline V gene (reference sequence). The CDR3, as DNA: TGTGCCAGTAGTATAGCTAGCCTAGCGGGACACGAGCAGTACTTC. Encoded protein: CASSIASLAGHEQYF.